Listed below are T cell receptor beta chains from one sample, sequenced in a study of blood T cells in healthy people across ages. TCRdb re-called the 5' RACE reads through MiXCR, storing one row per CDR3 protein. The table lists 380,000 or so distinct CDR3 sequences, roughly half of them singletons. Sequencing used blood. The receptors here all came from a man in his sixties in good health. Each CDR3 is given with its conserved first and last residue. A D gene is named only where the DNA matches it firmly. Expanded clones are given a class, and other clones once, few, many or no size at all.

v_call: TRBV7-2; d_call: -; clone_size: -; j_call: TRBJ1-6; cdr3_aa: CASSLGSGAPNSPLHF; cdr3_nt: TGTGCCAGCAGCTTAGGCTCAGGGGCGCCAAATTCACCCCTCCACTTT
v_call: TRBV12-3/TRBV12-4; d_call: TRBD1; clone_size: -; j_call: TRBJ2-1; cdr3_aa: CASSSQGDSRYEQFF; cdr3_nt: TGTGCCAGCAGCAGCCAGGGGGATAGTAGGTATGAGCAGTTCTTC
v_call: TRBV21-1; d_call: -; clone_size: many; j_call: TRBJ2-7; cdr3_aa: CASSEYEQYF; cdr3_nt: TGTGCCAGCAGCGAGTACGAGCAGTACTTC
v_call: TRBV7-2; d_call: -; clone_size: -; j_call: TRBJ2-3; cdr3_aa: CASSLPLGRDTQYF; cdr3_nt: TGTGCCAGCAGCTTACCGTTAGGACGGGATACGCAGTATTTT
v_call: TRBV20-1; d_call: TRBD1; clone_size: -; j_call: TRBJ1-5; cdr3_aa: CSAGPGTGRNQPQHF; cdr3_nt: TGCAGTGCAGGGCCGGGGACAGGGCGGAATCAGCCCCAGCATTTT
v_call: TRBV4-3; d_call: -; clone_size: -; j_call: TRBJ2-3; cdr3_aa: CASSQAWGTDTQYF; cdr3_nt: TGCGCCAGCAGCCAAGCCTGGGGCACAGATACGCAGTATTTT
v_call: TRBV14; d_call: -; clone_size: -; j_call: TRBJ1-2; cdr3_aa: CASSQDLINYGYTF; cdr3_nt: TGTGCCAGCAGCCAAGATCTAATTAACTATGGCTACACCTTC
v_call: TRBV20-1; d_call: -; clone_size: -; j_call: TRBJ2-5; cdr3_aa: CSAPDRFRWETQYF; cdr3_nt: TGCAGTGCTCCTGACAGGTTCAGGTGGGAGACCCAGTACTTC
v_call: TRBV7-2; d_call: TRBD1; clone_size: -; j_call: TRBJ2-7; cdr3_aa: CASSGRQGAYEQYF; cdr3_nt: TGTGCCAGCAGCGGGCGACAGGGGGCCTACGAGCAGTACTTC
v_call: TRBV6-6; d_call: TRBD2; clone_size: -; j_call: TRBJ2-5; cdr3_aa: CASRDSGMQETQYF; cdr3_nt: TGTGCCAGCAGGGATAGCGGGATGCAAGAGACCCAGTACTTC
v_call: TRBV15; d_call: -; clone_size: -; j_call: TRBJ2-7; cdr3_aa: CATSRKGGGEQYF; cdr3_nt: TGTGCCACCAGCAGAAAGGGAGGAGGGGAGCAGTACTTC
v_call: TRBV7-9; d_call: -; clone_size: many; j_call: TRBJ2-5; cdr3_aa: CASSSRETQYF; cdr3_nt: TGTGCCAGCAGTTCACGAGAGACCCAGTACTTC
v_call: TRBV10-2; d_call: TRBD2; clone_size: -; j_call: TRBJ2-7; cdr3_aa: CASSGTSGRDYEQYF; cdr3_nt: TGCGCCAGCAGTGGGACTAGCGGAAGAGATTACGAGCAGTACTTC
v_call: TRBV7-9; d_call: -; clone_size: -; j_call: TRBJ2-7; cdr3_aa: CASSPDVYEQYF; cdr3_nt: TGTGCCAGCAGCCCGGACGTTTACGAGCAGTACTTC
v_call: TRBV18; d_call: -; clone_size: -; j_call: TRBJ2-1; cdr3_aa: CASSPGGGALNNEQFF; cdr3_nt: TGTGCCAGCTCACCGGGAGGGGGGGCTCTGAACAATGAGCAGTTCTTC
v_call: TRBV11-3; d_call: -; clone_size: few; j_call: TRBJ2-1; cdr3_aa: CASSRTFRAGEQFF; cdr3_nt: TGTGCCAGCAGCCGGACTTTCCGAGCGGGTGAGCAGTTCTTC
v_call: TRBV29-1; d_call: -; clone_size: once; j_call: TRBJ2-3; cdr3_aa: CSVTAATGTQYF; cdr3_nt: TGCAGCGTTACCGCCGCAACGGGTACGCAGTATTTT
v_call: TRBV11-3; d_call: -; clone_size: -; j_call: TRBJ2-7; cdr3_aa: CASSLSSRVYEQYF; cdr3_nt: TGTGCCAGCAGCTTGTCCAGCCGGGTCTACGAGCAGTACTTC
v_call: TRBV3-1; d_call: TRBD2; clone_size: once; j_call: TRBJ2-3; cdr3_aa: CASRAGTSGLSSTDTQYF; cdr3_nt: TGTGCCAGCAGGGCCGGGACTAGCGGGTTGTCTAGCACAGATACGCAGTATTTT
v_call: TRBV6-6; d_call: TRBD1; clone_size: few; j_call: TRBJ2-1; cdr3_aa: CASSPTGTEQFF; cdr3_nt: TGTGCCAGCAGCCCGACAGGGACTGAGCAGTTCTTC
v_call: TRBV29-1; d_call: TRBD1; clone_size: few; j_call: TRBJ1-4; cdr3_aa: CSVGGQIGEKLFF; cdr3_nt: TGCAGCGTTGGGGGACAGATAGGGGAAAAACTGTTTTTT
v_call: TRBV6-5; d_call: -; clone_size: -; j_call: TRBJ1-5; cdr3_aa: CASSYPPSGNQPQHF; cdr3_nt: TGTGCCAGCAGTTACCCTCCGAGTGGCAATCAGCCCCAGCATTTT
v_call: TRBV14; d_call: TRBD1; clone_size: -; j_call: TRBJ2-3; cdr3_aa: CASSRIKTGGTDTQYF; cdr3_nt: TGTGCCAGCAGCCGAATAAAAACAGGGGGCACAGATACGCAGTATTTT
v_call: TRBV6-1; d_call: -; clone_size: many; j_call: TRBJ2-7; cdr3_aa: CASSEVGDPSYEQYF; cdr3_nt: TGTGCCAGCAGTGAAGTGGGGGACCCTTCCTACGAGCAGTACTTC
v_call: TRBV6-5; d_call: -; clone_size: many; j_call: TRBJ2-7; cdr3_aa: CASSRQSSYEQYF; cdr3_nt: TGTGCCAGCAGCCGACAGAGCTCCTACGAGCAGTACTTC
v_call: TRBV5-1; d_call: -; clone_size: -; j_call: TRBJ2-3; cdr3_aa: CASSLGPSQGTDTQYF; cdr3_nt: TGCGCCAGCAGCTTGGGTCCATCCCAGGGCACAGATACGCAGTATTTT
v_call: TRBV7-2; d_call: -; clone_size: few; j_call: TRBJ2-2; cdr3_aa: CASSLDGGGTGELFF; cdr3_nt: TGTGCCAGCAGCTTAGACGGGGGAGGCACCGGGGAGCTGTTTTTT
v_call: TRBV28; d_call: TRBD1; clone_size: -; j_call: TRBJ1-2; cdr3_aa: CASSLLGTGYGYTF; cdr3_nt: TGTGCCAGCAGCCTTCTCGGGACAGGCTATGGCTACACCTTC
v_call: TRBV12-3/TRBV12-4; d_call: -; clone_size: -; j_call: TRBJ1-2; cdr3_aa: CASSLLLDGYTF; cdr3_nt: TGTGCCAGCAGTTTACTACTAGATGGCTACACCTTC
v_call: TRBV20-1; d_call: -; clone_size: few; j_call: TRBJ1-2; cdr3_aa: CSARGSYLNYGYTF; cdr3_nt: TGCAGTGCTAGAGGCAGCTACCTTAACTATGGCTACACCTTC
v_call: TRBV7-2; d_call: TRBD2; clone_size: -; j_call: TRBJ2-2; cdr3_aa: CASSLLSSGSTGELFF; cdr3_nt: TGTGCCAGCAGCTTACTGTCTAGCGGGAGCACCGGGGAGCTGTTTTTT
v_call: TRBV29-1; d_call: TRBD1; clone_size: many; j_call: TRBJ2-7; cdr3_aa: CSVLTGVAEQYF; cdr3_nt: TGCAGCGTTTTGACAGGGGTAGCGGAGCAGTACTTC
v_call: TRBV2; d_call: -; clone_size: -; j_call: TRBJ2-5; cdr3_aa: CASLQDQETQYF; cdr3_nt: TGTGCCAGCTTGCAGGATCAAGAGACCCAGTACTTC
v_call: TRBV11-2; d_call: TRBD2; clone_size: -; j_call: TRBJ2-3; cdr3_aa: CASSLDLLAGGSDTQYF; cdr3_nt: TGTGCCAGCAGCTTAGACCTACTAGCGGGGGGGTCAGATACGCAGTATTTT
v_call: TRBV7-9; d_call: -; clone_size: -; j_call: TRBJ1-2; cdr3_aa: CASSLSGTGSGYTF; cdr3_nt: TGTGCCAGCAGCTTAAGCGGTACGGGATCGGGCTACACCTTC
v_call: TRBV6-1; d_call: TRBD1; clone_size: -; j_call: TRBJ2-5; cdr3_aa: CASSGAGQGDKTQYF; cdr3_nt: TGTGCCAGCAGCGGAGCGGGACAGGGGGACAAGACCCAGTACTTC
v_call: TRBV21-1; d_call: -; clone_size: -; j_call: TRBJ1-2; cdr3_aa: CASSRGERQGYTF; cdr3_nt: TGTGCCAGCAGCCGGGGGGAACGTCAAGGCTACACCTTC
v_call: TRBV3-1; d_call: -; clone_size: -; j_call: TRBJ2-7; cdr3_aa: CASSHGQITYEQYF; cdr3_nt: TGTGCCAGCAGCCACGGACAGATTACCTACGAGCAGTACTTC
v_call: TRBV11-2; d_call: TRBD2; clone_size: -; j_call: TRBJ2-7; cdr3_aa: CASSLGSSGNYNEQYF; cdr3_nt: TGTGCCAGCAGCTTAGGCTCTAGCGGGAACTACAATGAGCAGTACTTC
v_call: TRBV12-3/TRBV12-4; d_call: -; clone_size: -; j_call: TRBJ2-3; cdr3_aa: CASSSPKRRVRTDTQYF; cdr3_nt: TGTGCCAGCAGTTCGCCCAAGCGTAGAGTGCGAACAGATACGCAGTATTTT
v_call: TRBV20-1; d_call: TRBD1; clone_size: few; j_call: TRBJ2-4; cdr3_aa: CSATSGTGGVRAKNIQYF; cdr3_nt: TGCAGTGCTACTTCCGGGACAGGGGGCGTTCGGGCCAAAAACATTCAGTACTTC
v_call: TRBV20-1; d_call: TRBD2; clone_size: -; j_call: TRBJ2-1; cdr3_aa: CSALTSGGAGSPNEQFF; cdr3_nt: TGCAGTGCCCTAACTAGCGGGGGGGCCGGGTCCCCCAATGAGCAGTTCTTC
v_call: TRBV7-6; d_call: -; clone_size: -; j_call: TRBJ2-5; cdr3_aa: CASSIAHKETQYF; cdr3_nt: TGTGCCAGCAGCATTGCCCATAAAGAGACCCAGTACTTC
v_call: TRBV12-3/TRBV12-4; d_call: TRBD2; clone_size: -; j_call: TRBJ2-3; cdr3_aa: CASSLGASGGTDTQYF; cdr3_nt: TGTGCCAGCAGTTTAGGGGCTAGCGGGGGCACAGATACGCAGTATTTT
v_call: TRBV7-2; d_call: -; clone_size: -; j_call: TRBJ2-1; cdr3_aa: CASSLGLGLRVHEQFF; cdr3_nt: TGTGCCAGCAGCTTAGGCCTGGGCCTCCGGGTTCATGAGCAGTTCTTC
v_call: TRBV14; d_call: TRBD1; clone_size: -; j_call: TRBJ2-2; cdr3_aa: CASSHRQGRSGELFF; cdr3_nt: TGTGCCAGCAGCCACCGACAGGGGAGGTCCGGGGAGCTGTTTTTT
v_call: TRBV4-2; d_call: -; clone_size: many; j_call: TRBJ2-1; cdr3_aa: CASSQEVGRWDEQFF; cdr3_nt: TGTGCCAGCAGCCAAGAAGTTGGGCGATGGGATGAGCAGTTCTTC
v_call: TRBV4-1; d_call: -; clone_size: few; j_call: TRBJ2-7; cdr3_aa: CASSQDRRKQYF; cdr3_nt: TGCGCCAGCAGCCAAGATAGGAGGAAGCAGTACTTC
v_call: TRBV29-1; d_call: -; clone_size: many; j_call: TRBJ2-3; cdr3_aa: CSAQGGVGDTQYF; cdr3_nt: TGCAGCGCCCAGGGAGGCGTCGGAGATACGCAGTATTTT